The present entry profiles one T cell receptor (beta chain) with its context. Its target antigen remains unknown. The source of the sample is a study of cytomegalovirus exposure and HLA in healthy donors (dated by TCRdb to 2017 to 2019). In terms of the full investigation: According to an earlier analysis of 587 of the donors, some 180 million T cells yielded over 90 million unique TCR beta sequences and about 280 Gb of sequence data. An early release covering 500 to 750 HLA-typed donors comprised roughly 300 gigabases of sequencing data and 85 million to 100 million unique TCR sequences. Of the 350 to 450 genotyped donors, approximately 80% were placed in the genetic ancestry cluster associated with self-reported Caucasian donors. The study aimed to test whether cataloging public T cell receptors could reveal signatures of past pathogen exposure. The T cell repertoires of 670 or so subjects were profiled by immunosequencing and related to cytomegalovirus serostatus. Besides the first cohort of hundreds of subjects, a separate validation cohort made up of roughly 120 different subjects was used. The study combined high-throughput TCR immunosequencing, statistical association of individual TCRs with disease status, and machine learning to predict cytomegalovirus infection status. To study patterns of TCR occurrence, a later analysis re-analyzed previously published TCR beta repertoires from around 660 donors and added high-resolution HLA genotyping. In the later analysis, no new phenotypic data were used to find candidate immune exposures; instead, reliance was placed on TCR beta sequences and their occurrence across donors. An earlier analysis of 587 of the donors used high-throughput TCR beta sequencing to judge whether each TCR beta V gene segment behaved as functional or pseudogenic. Donor age, sex, ethnicity and CMV serostatus were compiled alongside the repertoire data. Genome-wide SNP genotypes for about 60% of the 666 donors were used in a later genetic analysis, which treated that subset as a discovery cohort. All discovery cohort repertoires had been generated on a single sequencing platform. HLA typing included class I and class II loci at four-digit resolution. The number of typed donors differed by locus: about 629-640 for A, B, C, DRB1 and DQB1; approximately 530 for DQA1; 606 for DPA1; and some 430 for DPB1. About five DR-DQ haplotypes were treated as single units for association and clustering because of strong linkage in the cohort. Among around 400 genotyped donors of the cohort, an average of around 240,000 unique TCR beta nucleotide sequences were sequenced per donor, roughly 18% of them non-productive.

Per the germline V gene, MNHEY is the CDR1 and SVGAGI is the CDR2. Trimmed from V: 6 bases; trimmed from J: 8 bases; junction bases lacking a gene match: 9. The CDR3, cysteine through phenylalanine, is 13 amino acids long. Only the CDR3 region is kept as DNA, spanning 39 bases read in frame from base 1. Library preparation used the immunoSEQ multiplex PCR assay. The multiplex PCR relied on a mix of 60 forward primers for TCR Vbeta segments and 13 reverse primers for TCR Jbeta segments. A multiplex PCR assay on genomic DNA amplified the CDR3 region of rearranged TCR beta genes. The amplified TCR beta libraries were sequenced on the Illumina HiSeq System as 87-base-pair reads. The authors' analysis ran thus. A later analysis tallied roughly 76 million unique TCR beta chains across the 640 or so repertoires, and approximately 12 million of those chains were shared by two or more donors. Raw reads were error-corrected and collapsed into unique sequences with a nearest-neighbor algorithm that merged closely related sequences to remove PCR and sequencing errors. To assign V, D and J gene segments, CDR3 sequences were aligned to IMGT reference sequences. For a sequence to be retained, at least a six-nucleotide match to both a V gene segment and a J gene segment was required. A rearrangement was called productive if the CDR3 had no stop codons and remained in frame with V and J, and every other rearrangement was called non-productive. Following IMGT convention, CDR3 was defined as the stretch from the second conserved V-encoded cysteine up to the conserved J-encoded phenylalanine. Sequences without an unambiguous match to a single V gene segment were excluded from the earlier analysis of several hundred of the donors. In an earlier analysis of several hundred of the donors, V segments were called functional above 56.7% productive rearrangements and were called segregating when the between-donor standard deviation exceeded 5%. A statistical classification framework was developed to diagnose cytomegalovirus status using the catalog of TCR beta chain sequences. V and J gene assignment, in a later analysis, came from comparing TCR nucleotide sequences with IMGT/GENE-DB human TR gene sequences. Using the TCRdist pipeline, a later analysis assigned CDR3 sequences along with most-parsimonious VDJ recombination scenarios. In a later analysis, each TCR beta chain was defined by its CDR3 amino acid sequence together with its V-gene family, and reads without a unique V-gene family were excluded. A later analysis removed 550 to 650 highly shared, low-generation-probability nucleotide sequences to deal with suspected cross-contamination and a sequencing artifact. A later analysis calculated a clonal expansion index for each public chain from normalized within-repertoire ranks of inferred template counts. In a later analysis, generation probabilities were computed using a VDJ recombination model fitted to out-of-frame rearrangements, and the results were checked against IGoR. Hypergeometric tests were used in a later analysis to score TCR-TCR, TCR-HLA and TCR-CMV co-occurrence, with a repertoire-size bias correction applied to the TCR pairs. In a later analysis, false discovery rates were estimated by permuting HLA or CMV assignments 20 times. In a later analysis, co-occurring TCRs were grouped using DBSCAN, and TCRdist sequence similarity was added for clustering within HLA-allele-positive subsets. Co-occurrence clustering excluded repertoires with fewer than 30,000 or more than 120,000 public chains, plus five with anomalous nucleotide sharing. Not all clones reach the TCRdb copy of this immuneACCESS table, which keeps in-frame sequences only. Checked studies attribute under half of the gap to unresolved V genes and leave the rest unexplained. From that table come the V and J calls and clone size; the DNA was used to work out D and trimming. The sample table records 150,000 to 200,000 clones. The ten largest clones add up to around 0.8% of the sample.

The cohort consisted of hundreds of healthy bone marrow donors. All cohort members were sampled while nominally healthy, although unrecorded immune exposures were likely present. The donor was CMV seropositive and belonged to the group of some 290 seropositive cohort members. A peripheral blood sample was collected from each donor, and TCR beta sequencing was performed on peripheral blood mononuclear cells. The Qiagen DNeasy Blood Extraction Kit was used to extract genomic DNA from the blood cell samples. The full study reports these points: Presence/absence analyses assumed roughly uniform sequencing depth across donors, an assumption that may not hold. A later analysis reported that several top co-occurrence clusters appeared linked to parvovirus B19, influenza, CMV and Epstein-Barr virus. According to a later analysis, TCR association rates differed among HLA loci, with DRB1 alleles showing the most associated TCRs and HLA-C alleles showing the fewest. Specific HLA alleles were associated with roughly 16,000 TCR beta sequences at a false discovery rate of 0.05 in a later analysis. In a later analysis, HLA-associated TCR beta chains showed more clonal expansion and lower generation probabilities than non-associated chains that were equally common. For the cohort, immune exposure information was limited to CMV serostatus. The earlier analysis of nearly 600 of the donors excluded some 16 rarely observed V segments, including chromosome 9 orphons, because counts were too low. In an earlier analysis of approximately 590 of the donors, most TCR beta V segments appeared in productive rearrangements about 90% or about 30% of the time, broadly matching IMGT annotations. It was suggested by the authors that the approach could potentially be generalized to other disease states and immunological phenotypes. The cohort was sequenced for TCR beta chains only, and without alpha or paired-chain data the features that could be detected were limited. The 87-base-pair reads could not distinguish some IMGT-functional V segments, including TRBV6-2 and TRBV6-3, so those segments were excluded. The study listed approximately 150 TCR beta chains as associated with cytomegalovirus. Correlated functional status among segregating V segments might reflect linkage disequilibrium, but an unknown experimental factor could not be ruled out. Cytomegalovirus status was reported to be diagnosed by the classifier with high specificity and sensitivity in both the original and validation cohorts. When HLA alleles, especially DR and DQ, strongly co-occurred, TCR associations were difficult to assign to individual alleles. In vitro tests confirmed that a few of the cytomegalovirus-associated TCR beta chains recognize cytomegalovirus antigens. The sequencing pipeline was judged likely to have produced a cluster of highly shared sequence variants as a technical artifact. A further reported finding was that TCR beta sequences accurately predicted the HLA-A and HLA-B alleles for most subjects in the first cohort. Across donors, most TCR sequences were observed very rarely, whereas some public TCRs were present in many individuals. HLA typing was unavailable for some donors at each locus, so association tests used only the typed subset. According to a later analysis, most CMV-associated TCR beta chains appeared to be HLA-restricted, and the HLA associations seemed to be driven largely by CMV exposure. V-gene and J-gene trimming of TCR beta chains was associated with a missense DCLRE1C variant in a later genetic analysis, and the association was replicated in an independent cohort. In a later genetic analysis, fewer N-insertions in productive TCRs were reported among donors in an Asian-associated ancestry cluster than the roughly 640-donor mean.

The V and J genes are TRBV6-5 and TRBJ1-2; TRBD1 lines up with 7 middle nucleotides. The TCR was taken from a woman in her late teens or twenties in good health and CMV-seropositive. The source material was PBMCs. CDR3 reads: CASSLQGMRGYTF. In nucleotide form, the sequence is TGTGCCAGCAGCTTACAGGGGATGCGAGGCTACACCTTC.